Presented here are 15 T cell receptor beta chains from one specimen sequenced in a study of shared clonotypes between healthy human individuals. Clones were sequenced by immunoSEQ multiplex PCR, and TCRdb holds only the in-frame ones, with some missing. The profile covers about 1 million clones, with about 80% appearing a single time and 1.4% to 1.5% taken by the ten largest. Sequencing was carried out using memory CD4+ T cells sorted from blood. Subset noted: CD45RA-negative fraction. Receptors originate from a man aged 18 to 30 in good health.

The chain uses TRBV11-3 and TRBJ2-7; TRBD2 agrees at 15 bases. Germline V CDR1 and CDR2: SGHNT, YENEEA. Trimming at V came to 3 bases and at J to 7 bases, leaving 16 bases not matched to a gene. The CDR3 contains 19 residues. The CDR3 is CASSFYPEGTSGGMGEQYF. CDR3 coding DNA: TGTGCCAGCAGCTTCTACCCGGAAGGGACTAGCGGGGGGATGGGGGAGCAGTACTTC.

This rearrangement joins TRBV28 to TRBJ1-2, with unresolved D. Per germline, CDR1 MDHEN and CDR2 SYDVKM. The V end was cut by 3 bases, the J end by 3 bases, with 5 bases between. The CDR3 has 12 residues. The CDR3 is CASSFSDYGYTF. The CDR3 region has the DNA TGTGCCAGCAGTTTCTCAGACTATGGCTACACCTTC.

The chain carries TRBV30 and TRBJ2-5; D ambiguous. Trimming stripped 1 base from V and 11 bases from J, with 8 bases between. The V gene's germline CDR1 is GTSNPN and CDR2 SVGIG (reference sequence). The CDR3 is 10 residues long. As DNA, the CDR3 is TGTGCCTGGAGTGGGAAGGAGCAGTACTTC. Protein: CAWSGKEQYF.

The V gene is TRBV25-1, the J gene TRBJ2-7; 9 bases map to TRBD1. The germline V gene has CDR1 MGHDK and CDR2 SYGVNS. The CDR3 loop spans 15 amino acids. The trim removed 4 bases at V and 3 bases at J, leaving 7 bases unmatched. The DNA of the CDR3 is TGTGCCAGCAGTGCAGCTGAGGGACAGGGCTACGAGCAGTACTTC. This codes for CASSAAEGQGYEQYF.

This sequence joins TRBV27 and TRBJ1-5, with D possibly being TRBD1 (5 bases). The CDR3 is made up of 16 amino acids. The V gene's germline CDR1 is MNHEY and CDR2 SMNVEV (reference sequence). With 5 bases removed from V and 7 bases from J, the gap between germline ends came to 21 bases. In nucleotides, the CDR3 is TGTGCCAGCAGTCCGTACGGGACCCTGGAGGGGCAGCCCCAGCATTTT. Protein: CASSPYGTLEGQPQHF.

To note about this clone: Because the CDR3's place on the DNA is in doubt, the DNA is left out and the CDR3 is given as listed by TCRdb. The chain uses TRBV5-4 and TRBJ2-5. The CDR3 extends over 16 residues, inclusive of both ends. CDR1 and CDR2 from the germline V gene are SGHNT and YYREEE (reference sequence). This CDR3 is CASSLEPNFGPETQYF.

This chain connects TRBV19 to TRBJ2-1, with D unclear. Germline CDR1 reads LNHDA; CDR2 reads SQIVND (reference sequence). V was pared by 5 bases and J by 0 bases, with 11 bases between. The CDR3 has 15 amino acids. The CDR3 is CASSRGTHSYNEQFF. The CDR3 DNA follows: TGTGCCAGTAGTCGCGGTACTCACTCCTACAATGAGCAGTTCTTC. Together with reference TRBV19 and TRBJ2-1, the CDR3 gives the full variable domain: DGGITQSPKYLFRKEGQNVTLSCEQNLNHDAMYWYRQDPGQGLRLIYYSQIVNDFQKGDIAEGYSVSREKKESFPLTVTSAQKNPTAFYLCASSRGTHSYNEQFFGPGTRLTVL.

The V gene is TRBV27, the J gene TRBJ1-1; the D is unclear. The CDR3 sequence is 11 residues long. CDR1 and CDR2 from the germline V gene are MNHEY and SMNVEV (reference sequence). V was trimmed by 6 bases and J by 8 bases, leaving 10 bases between them. The CDR3 protein is CASRSREEAFF. The CDR3 nucleotides are TGTGCCAGCAGGTCCCGGGAAGAAGCTTTCTTT.

This clone has just a few counts. V gene TRBV7-6 combines with J gene TRBJ2-5; D is perhaps TRBD2 (6 bases). Trimming shortened V by 5 bases and J by 2 bases, and 18 bases separated the two germline ends. The CDR3 covers 16 residues. Germline CDR1 is SGHVS and CDR2 is FNYEAQ. As DNA, the CDR3 is TGTGCCAGCAGCCCGGGTACTCGGGGACTTCAAGAGACCCAGTACTTC. Its translation: CASSPGTRGLQETQYF.

Here the CDR3 reads CASTGPGTGNAGELFF. The CDR3 DNA is TGTGCCAGCACTGGACCCGGGACAGGGAATGCCGGGGAGCTGTTTTTT. The chain has TRBV11-2 and TRBJ2-2, with 9 bases aligning to TRBD1. Trimming cost V 7 bases and J 6 bases; bases outside gene matches: 12. Germline CDR1 is SGHAT and CDR2 is FQNNGV. This CDR3 contains 16 residues.

V is TRBV2 and J is TRBJ1-1; no clear D gene. The length of the CDR3 is 13 residues. The germline V gene has CDR1 SNHLY and CDR2 FYNNEI. The ends were cut back, 5 bases at V and 4 bases at J, with 11 bases in the middle. CDR3 nucleotide sequence: TGTGCCAGCAGTAGTGGACTAACCACTGAAGCTTTCTTT. As protein: CASSSGLTTEAFF.

This chain connects TRBV7-9 to TRBJ2-2; D remains unclear. The CDR3 is made up of 13 amino acids. With 3 bases removed from V and 7 bases from J, the gap between germline ends came to 9 bases. Looked up from germline, CDR1 is SEHNR and CDR2 is FQNEAQ (reference sequence). The CDR3 is CASSFALGGELFF. The CDR3 coding sequence is TGTGCCAGCAGCTTCGCTTTGGGCGGGGAGCTGTTTTTT.

This clone was seen at least ten times. The chain uses TRBV5-1 and TRBJ2-2; no firm D call. The CDR3 consists of 15 residues. Trimming took off 1 base at V and 5 bases at J, with 12 bases between the two ends. CDR1 is SGHRS and CDR2 is YFSETQ in the germline V gene. The CDR3 here is CASSLLEGKTGELFF. The CDR3 region has the DNA TGCGCCAGCAGCTTGTTGGAAGGGAAAACCGGGGAGCTGTTTTTT.

This clone was seen just once. The chain is built from TRBV4-3 and TRBJ2-3; no clear D gene. V lost 0 bases and J 6 bases, leaving 13 bases between the germline ends. The CDR3 runs to 15 residues. Looked up from germline, CDR1 is LGHNA and CDR2 is YSLEER. CDR3: CASSQDRRGSDTQYF. CDR3 nucleotide sequence: TGCGCCAGCAGCCAAGATAGGCGTGGGTCGGATACGCAGTATTTT.

This chain uses TRBV7-9 with TRBJ1-4; D is ambiguous. This CDR3 comprises 12 residues. V was pared by 3 bases and J by 7 bases, with 6 bases between. Per the germline V gene, CDR1 is SEHNR and CDR2 is FQNEAQ (reference sequence). The CDR3 DNA follows: TGTGCCAGCAGCTTTCCGGGTGAAAAACTGTTTTTT. Its protein product is CASSFPGEKLFF.